Each of the 30 T cell receptor beta chains below was sequenced from the same sample in a study of cytomegalovirus exposure and HLA in healthy donors. Use of 60 Vbeta and 13 Jbeta primers characterized the PCR. TCRdb's table, derived via immunoSEQ multiplex PCR, lists solely in-frame clones and lacks some. This table has fewer than 150,000 clones, less than 85% appearing once. Sequencing was carried out using PBMCs. These receptors were obtained from a woman aged 40 to 49 in good health and CMV-seronegative.

There are a few counts of this clone. V usage is TRBV5-6 and J usage is TRBJ2-7; TRBD1 might be the D (7 bases). V lost 2 bases and J 6 bases, leaving 12 bases between the germline ends. The CDR3 has 13 residues. Germline loops: CDR1 SGHDT, CDR2 YYEEEE. The CDR3 loop reads CASSFRGVSEQYF. As DNA, the CDR3 is TGTGCCAGCAGCTTCAGGGGGGTGAGCGAGCAGTACTTC.

The V call is TRBV10-3, the J call TRBJ2-2; 9 bases agree with TRBD1. V shed 7 bases and J 7 bases; nucleotides not matched to a gene: 13. The CDR3 is 16 residues long. The germline CDR1 and CDR2 sequences are ENHRY and SYGVKD. CDR3 bases: TGTGCCATCAAACCCTCCGGGACAGGGAAGGGCGGGGAGCTGTTTTTT. It codes for CAIKPSGTGKGGELFF.

This clone was seen just once. The chain has TRBV7-9 and TRBJ2-7, with D unresolved. CDR3 length: 9 amino acids. Between the trimmed V and J ends, which lost 8 bases and 6 bases, there was a span of 5 bases. CDR1 and CDR2 (germline): SEHNR, FQNEAQ (reference sequence). The CDR3 protein is CASPSEQYF. The CDR3 DNA follows: TGTGCCAGCCCGAGCGAGCAGTACTTC.

This clone was seen just once. The chain links TRBV9 to TRBJ1-1; 9 nucleotides match TRBD1. The V gene's germline CDR1 is SGDLS and CDR2 YYNGEE. The ends lost 3 bases at V and 0 bases at J; junction bases unmatched: 12. CDR3 length: 18 amino acids. CDR3: CASSADRGFQPVNTEAFF. CDR3 in DNA: TGTGCCAGCAGCGCCGACAGGGGGTTTCAACCAGTGAACACTGAAGCTTTCTTT.

The J gene is TRBJ2-3, the V gene TRBV7-3, with 13 bases matching TRBD2. Germline-derived CDR1 and CDR2 are SGHTA and FQGTGA. The CDR3 extends over 16 amino acids. Trimming took 4 bases from V and 4 from J; bases not matched to a gene: 5. The CDR3 is CASSSTSGRTADTQYF. The CDR3 region has the DNA TGTGCCAGCAGCTCGACTAGCGGGAGGACGGCAGATACGCAGTATTTT.

The J gene is TRBJ2-7, the V gene TRBV27; D is ambiguous. This CDR3 region has 14 residues. V lost 3 bases to trimming and J lost 0 bases, with 9 bases between them. Germline V gives CDR1 MNHEY, CDR2 SMNVEV (reference sequence). The CDR3: CASSFGGFSYEQYF. The DNA of the CDR3 is TGTGCCAGCAGTTTTGGCGGCTTCTCCTACGAGCAGTACTTC.

This chain uses TRBV5-4 with TRBJ2-5; 11 nucleotides match TRBD1. The CDR3 loop spans 18 amino acids. Unmatched junction bases numbered 16, after V lost 7 bases and J lost 2 bases. CDR1 and CDR2 (germline): SGHNT, YYREEE (reference sequence). This CDR3 reads CASHTGGTGGSVQETQYF. CDR3 bases: TGTGCCAGCCATACTGGGGGGACAGGGGGATCCGTGCAAGAGACCCAGTACTTC.

The V gene is TRBV30, the J gene TRBJ2-3; 10 bases match TRBD2. The CDR3 consists of 17 residues. The germline V gene encodes CDR1 GTSNPN and CDR2 SVGIG (reference sequence). The V and J ends lost 4 bases and 0 bases, in that order; junction bases with no gene match: 10. CDR3 in DNA: TGTGCCTGGACTAGCGGGAGTATGGGGGCTAGCACAGATACGCAGTATTTT. This gives the protein CAWTSGSMGASTDTQYF.

The chain joins TRBV9 to TRBJ2-1, with 7 bases matching TRBD1. V gave up 3 bases and J gave up 3 bases; unmatched junction bases: 12. The CDR3 covers 17 residues. Germline CDR1 is SGDLS and CDR2 is YYNGEE. The CDR3 loop is CASSAHGGQVLYNEQFF. Written as DNA, the CDR3 is TGTGCCAGCAGCGCCCACGGCGGACAGGTCCTCTACAATGAGCAGTTCTTC.

The rearrangement joins TRBV7-8 to TRBJ1-6, with D hard to call. In germline, CDR1 is SGHVS, CDR2 FQNEAQ. V was clipped by 3 bases and J by 5 bases, with 8 bases between them. This CDR3 contains 14 residues. The DNA for the CDR3 is TGTGCCAGCAGCTTGCCGGGTAATAATTCACCCCTCCACTTT. Its protein product is CASSLPGNNSPLHF.

J is TRBJ1-2 and V is TRBV28, with no clear D. There are 13 residues in the CDR3. Per germline, CDR1 MDHEN and CDR2 SYDVKM. V lost 7 bases to trimming and J lost 8 bases, with 17 bases between them. The CDR3 reads CASTNSGYRGYTF. The CDR3 DNA is TGTGCCAGCACCAATTCGGGTTATCGCGGCTACACCTTC.

The chain employs TRBV9 and TRBJ2-7; TRBD1 agrees at 12 bases. The trim removed 0 bases at V and 5 bases at J, leaving 6 bases unmatched. Germline assignment: CDR1 SGDLS and CDR2 YYNGEE. The CDR3 runs to 16 residues. The CDR3 reads CASSVEGQGAANEQYF. The CDR3 DNA is TGTGCCAGCAGCGTAGAGGGACAGGGGGCCGCCAACGAGCAGTACTTC.

The chain combines TRBV14 with TRBJ1-1, with TRBD1 as a possible D gene (5 bases). Trimming removed 3 bases from V and 5 bases from J, with 10 bases in between. The V gene's germline CDR1 is SGHDN and CDR2 FVKESK. This CDR3 region has 13 residues. The CDR3 DNA is TGTGCCAGCAGCCACGGGGGTCGGACTGAAGCTTTCTTT. This encodes CASSHGGRTEAFF. The full variable domain, its missing parts supplied by reference TRBV14 and TRBJ1-1, is EAGVTQFPSHSVIEKGQTVTLRCDPISGHDNLYWYRRVMGKEIKFLLHFVKESKQDESGMPNNRFLAERTGGTYSTLKVQPAELEDSGVYFCASSHGGRTEAFFGQGTRLTVV.

The chain employs TRBV19 and TRBJ1-1; TRBD1 matches at 7 bases. CDR1 and CDR2 (germline): LNHDA, SQIVND (reference sequence). V lost 3 bases, J lost 5 bases, and 6 bases stayed unmatched. The CDR3 length is 14 residues. The CDR3 nucleotides read TGTGCCAGTAGTATCGACAGGGAGCGAACTGAAGCTTTCTTT. It is translated as CASSIDRERTEAFF.

This rearrangement joins TRBV30 to TRBJ2-1; 7 nucleotides align to TRBD2. The V gene's germline CDR1 is GTSNPN and CDR2 SVGIG (reference sequence). The junction had 2 bases not matched to a gene; V was cut back by 1 base and J by 2 bases. This CDR3 is built from 14 residues. CDR3 nucleotide sequence: TGTGCCTGGAGTGGGAGCGGGACCTACAATGAGCAGTTCTTC. Translating gives CAWSGSGTYNEQFF.

The J gene is TRBJ1-2, the V gene TRBV7-9, with D possibly being TRBD1 (5 bases). The V end lost 3 bases, the J end lost 6 bases, and 20 bases lay between the germline ends. Germline CDR1 is SEHNR and CDR2 is FQNEAQ (reference sequence). CDR3 length: 16 amino acids. The CDR3 protein is CASSLAGMVVADGYTF. For the CDR3, the DNA is TGTGCCAGCAGCTTGGCAGGGATGGTGGTTGCAGATGGCTACACCTTC.

This clone was counted only a few times. CDR3 sequence: CASSEEAVGYGYTF. CDR3 in DNA: TGTGCCAGCAGTGAAGAAGCGGTCGGGTATGGCTACACCTTC. The V gene is TRBV6-1, the J gene TRBJ1-2, with unresolved D. V lost 1 base, J lost 5 bases, and 11 bases lay in between. This CDR3 region has 14 residues. Germline loops: CDR1 MNHNS, CDR2 SASEGT.

The CDR3 bases are TGCGCCAGCAGCCGAGCGGGCAGCTCCTACGAGCAGTACTTC. Protein: CASSRAGSSYEQYF. The genes are TRBV4-1 and TRBJ2-7, with a weak D call TRBD2 (6 bases). Trimming took off 4 bases at V and 0 bases at J, with 10 bases between the two ends. The CDR3 consists of 14 residues. Germline V gives CDR1 MGHRA, CDR2 YSYEKL.

Only one count was recorded for this clone. The genes are TRBV9 and TRBJ2-3; 10 positions match TRBD1. The germline V gene encodes CDR1 SGDLS and CDR2 YYNGEE. V was pared by 4 bases and J by 4 bases, with 12 bases of the junction left unmatched. CDR3 length: 17 amino acids. CDR3 loop: CASSIRGAGTGADTQYF. In DNA, the CDR3 is TGTGCCAGCAGCATTCGCGGAGCCGGGACAGGGGCAGATACGCAGTATTTT.

The V call is TRBV9, the J call TRBJ2-2; TRBD1 matches 7 bases. The CDR3 has 16 amino acids. V lost 4 bases and J lost 0; bases outside the gene matches: 6. CDR1 and CDR2 (germline): SGDLS, YYNGEE. CDR3 loop: CASSTPTGTNTGELFF. CDR3 coding DNA: TGTGCCAGCAGCACCCCGACAGGGACGAACACCGGGGAGCTGTTTTTT. Full variable domain (remainder filled in from reference TRBV9 and TRBJ2-2): DSGVTQTPKHLITATGQRVTLRCSPRSGDLSVYWYQQSLDQGLQFLIQYYNGEERAKGNILERFSAQQFPDLHSELNLSSLELGDSALYFCASSTPTGTNTGELFFGEGSRLTVL.

This CDR3 is CASSPGQSHYGYTF. The CDR3 region has the DNA TGCGCCAGCAGCCCCGGACAGAGCCACTATGGCTACACCTTC. The chain is built from TRBV5-1 and TRBJ1-2; the D gene is possibly TRBD1 (6 bases). Germline CDR1 is SGHRS and CDR2 is YFSETQ. V gave up 4 bases and J gave up 3 bases, with 13 bases separating them. The CDR3 extends over 14 amino acids. The full variable domain, completed using reference TRBV5-1 and TRBJ1-2, is KAGVTQTPRYLIKTRGQQVTLSCSPISGHRSVSWYQQTPGQGLQFLFEYFSETQRNKGNFPGRFSGRQFSNSRSEMNVSTLELGDSALYLCASSPGQSHYGYTFGSGTRLTVV.

Notes on this clone: Relative to the germline gene, one junction end is altered; a read error may explain this. The J gene is TRBJ2-7, the V gene TRBV28, with 7 bases aligning to TRBD2. CDR1 MDHEN and CDR2 SYDVKM come from the germline V gene. This CDR3 spans 13 amino acids. This chain's CDR3 is CASTGLDDYGQYF. The CDR3 nucleotides read TGTGCCAGCACAGGACTAGACGATTACGGGCAGTACTTC.

The V call is TRBV2, the J call TRBJ2-2; 11 nucleotides match TRBD2. Germline V gene data show CDR1 as SNHLY and CDR2 as FYNNEI. The ends lost 6 bases at V and 2 bases at J; junction bases unmatched: 8. The CDR3 runs to 17 residues. The CDR3 sequence: CASSKKTSGRNTGELFF. CDR3 nucleotide sequence: TGTGCCAGCAGCAAAAAAACTAGCGGGAGAAACACCGGGGAGCTGTTTTTT. The variable domain in full, completed from reference TRBV2 and TRBJ2-2, reads EPEVTQTPSHQVTQMGQEVILRCVPISNHLYFYWYRQILGQKVEFLVSFYNNEISEKSEIFDDQFSVERPDGSNFTLKIRSTKLEDSAMYFCASSKKTSGRNTGELFFGEGSRLTVL.

The chain employs TRBV5-6 and TRBJ2-7, with 12 positions matching TRBD2. This CDR3 has 15 amino acids. V gave up 4 bases and J gave up 4 bases; unmatched junction bases: 6. Germline CDR1 is SGHDT and CDR2 is YYEEEE. The CDR3 DNA reads as TGTGCCAGCAGCGCTACGACTAGCGGGGGTTACGAGCAGTACTTC. Translation: CASSATTSGGYEQYF.

The gene calls are TRBV5-1 and TRBJ2-7; 7 bases fit TRBD2. Germline loops: CDR1 SGHRS, CDR2 YFSETQ. J gave up 4 bases and V 1 base, and 11 bases lay outside the gene matches. CDR3 length: 16 amino acids. CDR3 amino acids: CASSLQSGDAGYEQYF. The CDR3 DNA is TGCGCCAGCAGCTTGCAGAGCGGGGACGCCGGGTACGAGCAGTACTTC. The full variable domain, in which reference TRBV5-1 and TRBJ2-7 provide the parts outside the CDR3, is KAGVTQTPRYLIKTRGQQVTLSCSPISGHRSVSWYQQTPGQGLQFLFEYFSETQRNKGNFPGRFSGRQFSNSRSEMNVSTLELGDSALYLCASSLQSGDAGYEQYFGPGTRLTVT.

The chain joins TRBV11-2 to TRBJ2-3, with D perhaps TRBD2 (6 bases). Germline CDR1 reads SGHAT; CDR2 reads FQNNGV. The CDR3 spans 13 residues. V was cut by 5 bases and J by 8 bases, with 14 bases left in between. This chain's CDR3 is CASSRTRELTQYF. CDR3 nucleotide sequence: TGTGCCAGCAGCCGAACTCGGGAGCTTACGCAGTATTTT.

The chain uses TRBV7-2 and TRBJ2-7; D may be TRBD2 (5 bases). The CDR3 is made up of 15 amino acids. V was pared by 7 bases and J by 0 bases, with 16 bases between. The germline CDR1 and CDR2 sequences are SGHTA and FQGNSA. CDR3 DNA sequence: TGTGCCAGCAACCCTGTCCCAGGACTCTCCTACGAGCAGTACTTC. Its translation is CASNPVPGLSYEQYF.

V and J are TRBV11-2 and TRBJ2-3, with 13 positions matching TRBD2. CDR3 length: 18 amino acids. CDR1 is SGHAT, CDR2 FQNNGV, per germline. Germline trimming cut 5 bases from V and 0 bases from J; bases unmatched to any gene: 8. The CDR3 region is CASSRGLAGDPSTDTQYF. The CDR3 DNA sequence: TGTGCCAGCAGCCGTGGACTAGCGGGGGACCCTAGCACAGATACGCAGTATTTT.

The CDR3: CASSPLTGRNTEAFF. The DNA of the CDR3 is TGTGCCAGCAGTCCCCTCACAGGGCGGAACACTGAAGCTTTCTTT. This chain uses TRBV6-6 with TRBJ1-1, with D possibly being TRBD1 (6 bases). Trimming shortened V by 5 bases and J by 1 base, and 14 bases separated the two germline ends. The germline gives CDR1 MNHNY, CDR2 SVGAGI (reference sequence). The CDR3 loop spans 15 amino acids.

The chain combines TRBV6-5 with TRBJ2-1, with D tentatively TRBD1 (8 bases). Germline V CDR1 and CDR2: MNHEY, SVGAGI. Trimming removed 7 bases from V and 12 bases from J, with 19 bases in between. This CDR3 spans 13 amino acids. CDR3 amino acids: CASTQAGTGTQFF. The CDR3 nucleotides are TGTGCCAGCACTCAAGCGGGGACAGGTACGCAGTTCTTC.